The present entry profiles one TCR beta chain with its context. This sample is drawn from a study of cytomegalovirus exposure and HLA in healthy donors. Vbeta (60) and Jbeta (13) primers were used in the PCR. Assay used: immunoSEQ multiplex PCR; TCRdb lists only in-frame clones, some missing. Of just over 150,000 clones listed, almost 80% are singletons. Trimming cost V 7 bases and J 2 bases; bases outside gene matches: 5. Germline V lookup: CDR1 SQVTM, CDR2 ANQGSEA. This CDR3 has 13 amino acids. This chain connects TRBV29-1 to TRBJ2-7; 10 positions agree with TRBD2. This TCR was recovered from a woman between 45 and 60 years old in good health and CMV-seropositive. Sample: PBMCs. The DNA of the CDR3 is TGCAGCGCCCAACTAGCGGGAACCTACGAGCAGTACTTC. Residues: CSAQLAGTYEQYF.